The source of this T cell receptor (beta chain) is a study of blood T cell repertoires in COVID-19. The repertoire was sequenced with immunoSEQ multiplex PCR; TCRdb's copy has only in-frame clones and lacks some. The data contain approximately 150,000 clones, approximately 88% of them singletons. This clone was detected once. The CDR3 spans 14 residues. Germline V gene data show CDR1 as GTSNPN and CDR2 as SVGIG (reference sequence). Trimming removed 2 bases from V and 6 bases from J; junction bases left unmatched: 2. The gene calls are TRBV30 and TRBJ1-4, with 11 positions matching TRBD1. The sample taken for sequencing was peripheral blood. The clonotype was recovered from a woman in her forties or fifties with acute or convalescent COVID-19. The CDR3 reads CAWSRGQGDEKLFF. CDR3 DNA sequence: TGTGCCTGGAGTCGGGGACAGGGGGATGAAAAACTGTTTTTT.